This T cell receptor (beta chain) was sequenced during a study of blood T cell repertoires in COVID-19. Profiling relied on immunoSEQ multiplex PCR, and the TCRdb table lists in-frame clones only, not all of them. In the table there are 200,000 or so clones, under 90% of which are singletons. The sample consisted of peripheral blood. This TCR derives from a person aged 70 to 85 with COVID-19, enrolled during active disease.

The chain's CDR3 is CASSPLNMNTEAFF. In nucleotides, the CDR3 is TGTGCCAGCTCACCCCTTAACATGAACACTGAAGCTTTCTTT. The V gene is TRBV18, the J gene TRBJ1-1, with D unresolved. With 3 bases removed from V and 0 bases from J, the gap between germline ends came to 8 bases. Germline V lookup: CDR1 KGHSH, CDR2 LQKENI. The CDR3 length is 14 residues.